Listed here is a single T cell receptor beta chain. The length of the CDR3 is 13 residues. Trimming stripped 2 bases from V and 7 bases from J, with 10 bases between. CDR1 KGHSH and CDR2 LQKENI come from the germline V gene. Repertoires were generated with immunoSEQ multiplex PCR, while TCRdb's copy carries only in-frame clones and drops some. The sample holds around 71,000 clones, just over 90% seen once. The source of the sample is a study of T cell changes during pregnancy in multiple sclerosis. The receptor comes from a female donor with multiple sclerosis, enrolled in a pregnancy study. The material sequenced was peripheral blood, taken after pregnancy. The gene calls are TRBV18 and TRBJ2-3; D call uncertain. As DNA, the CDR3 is TGTGCCAGCTCACCAAACAGCATGAATACGCAGTATTTT. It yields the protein CASSPNSMNTQYF.